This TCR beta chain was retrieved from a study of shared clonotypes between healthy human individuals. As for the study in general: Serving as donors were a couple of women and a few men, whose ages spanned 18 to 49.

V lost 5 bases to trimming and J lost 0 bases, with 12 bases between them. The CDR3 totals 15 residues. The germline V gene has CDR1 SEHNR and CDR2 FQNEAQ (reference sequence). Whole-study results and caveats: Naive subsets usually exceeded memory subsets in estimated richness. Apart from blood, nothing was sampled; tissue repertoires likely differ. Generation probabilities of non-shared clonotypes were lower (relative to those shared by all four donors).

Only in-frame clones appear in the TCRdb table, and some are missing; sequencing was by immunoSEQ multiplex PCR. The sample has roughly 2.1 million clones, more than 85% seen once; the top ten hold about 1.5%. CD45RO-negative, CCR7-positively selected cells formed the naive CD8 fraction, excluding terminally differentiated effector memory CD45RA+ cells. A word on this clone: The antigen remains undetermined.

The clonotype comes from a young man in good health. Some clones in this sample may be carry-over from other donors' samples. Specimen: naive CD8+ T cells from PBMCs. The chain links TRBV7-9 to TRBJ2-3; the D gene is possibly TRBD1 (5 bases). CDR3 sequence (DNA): TGTGCCAGCAGCACGACAGAGAGAAGCACAGATACGCAGTATTTT. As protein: CASSTTERSTDTQYF.